This T cell receptor beta chain was recorded in a study of cytomegalovirus exposure and HLA in healthy donors. The study's findings and limits: Listed as cytomegalovirus-associated were 150 or so TCR beta chains. There were a few CMV-associated chains whose specificity for CMV antigens was confirmed in vitro.

The sample holds one count of this clone. As yet, its antigen is unknown. Only in-frame clones appear in the TCRdb table, and some are missing; sequencing was by immunoSEQ multiplex PCR. The table includes some 210,000 clones, over 80% detected once. The CDR3 length is 15 residues. Trimming took 3 bases from V and 4 from J; bases not matched to a gene: 4. Germline assignment: CDR1 GTSNPN and CDR2 SVGIG (reference sequence). This rearrangement joins TRBV30 to TRBJ1-3, with 12 bases aligning to TRBD1. Specimen: PBMCs. The sequence derives from a young woman in good health and CMV-seronegative. DNA of the CDR3: TGTGCCTGGAGATTGGGACAGGGGGCAGGAAACACCATATATTTT. This sequence encodes CAWRLGQGAGNTIYF.